Sequencing of this T cell receptor (beta chain) was carried out in a study of T cell responses to AZD1222 COVID-19 vaccine. Produced via immunoSEQ multiplex PCR; TCRdb's table is partial and in-frame only. Among approximately 100,000 clones listed, 89% were seen once. The table lists this clone with a count of one. The sample here was peripheral blood, taken on day 0 of MenACWY control vaccination. The clonotype comes from an adult in good health.

The CDR3 sequence is CASSPDSNQPQHF. DNA for the CDR3: TGTGCCAGCAGTCCAGACAGCAATCAGCCCCAGCATTTT. The chain employs TRBV28 and TRBJ1-5; D is undetermined. V shed 5 bases and J shed 1 base, with 6 bases lying between them. The CDR3 has 13 amino acids. From germline, CDR1 is MDHEN and CDR2 SYDVKM.